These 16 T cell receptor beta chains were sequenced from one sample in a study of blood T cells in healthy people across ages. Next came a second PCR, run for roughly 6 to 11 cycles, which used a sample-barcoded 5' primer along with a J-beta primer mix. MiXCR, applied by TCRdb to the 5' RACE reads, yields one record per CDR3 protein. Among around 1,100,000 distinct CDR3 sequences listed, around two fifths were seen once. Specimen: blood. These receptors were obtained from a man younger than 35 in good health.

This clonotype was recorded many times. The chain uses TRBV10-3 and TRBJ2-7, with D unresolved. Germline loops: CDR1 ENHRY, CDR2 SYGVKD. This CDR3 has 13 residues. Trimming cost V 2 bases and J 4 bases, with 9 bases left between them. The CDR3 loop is CAISEPTMYEQYF. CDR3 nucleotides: TGTGCCATCAGTGAGCCTACGATGTACGAGCAGTACTTC.

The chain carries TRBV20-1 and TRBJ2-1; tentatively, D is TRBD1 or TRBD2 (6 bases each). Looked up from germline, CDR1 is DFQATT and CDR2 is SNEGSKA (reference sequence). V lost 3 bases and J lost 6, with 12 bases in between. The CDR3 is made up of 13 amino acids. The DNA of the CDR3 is TGCAGTGCTAGCGGGGGCTCATCCAATGAGCAGTTCTTC. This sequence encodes CSASGGSSNEQFF.

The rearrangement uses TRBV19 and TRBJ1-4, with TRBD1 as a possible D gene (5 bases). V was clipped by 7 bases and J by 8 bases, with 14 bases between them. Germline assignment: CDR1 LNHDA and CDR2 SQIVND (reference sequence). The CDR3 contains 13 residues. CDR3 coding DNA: TGTGCCAGTACCCGGGGGACGGGCGAAAAACTGTTTTTT. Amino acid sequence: CASTRGTGEKLFF.

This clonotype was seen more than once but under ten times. The CDR3 region has the DNA TGTGCCAGCAGTGAATTTGCCGGGACCTATGGCTACACCTTC. Its translation is CASSEFAGTYGYTF. The chain is built from TRBV25-1 and TRBJ1-2; D is possibly TRBD1 (5 bases). This CDR3 is 14 amino acids long. The germline V and J ends were trimmed by 1 base and 4 bases, with 10 bases remaining between them. Germline CDR1 and CDR2: MGHDK and SYGVNS.

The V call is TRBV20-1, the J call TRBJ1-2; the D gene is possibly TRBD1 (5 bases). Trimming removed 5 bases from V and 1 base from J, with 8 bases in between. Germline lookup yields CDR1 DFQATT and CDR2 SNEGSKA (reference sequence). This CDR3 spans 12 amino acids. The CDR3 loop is CSAQDNNYGYTF. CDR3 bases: TGCAGTGCTCAGGACAATAACTATGGCTACACCTTC.

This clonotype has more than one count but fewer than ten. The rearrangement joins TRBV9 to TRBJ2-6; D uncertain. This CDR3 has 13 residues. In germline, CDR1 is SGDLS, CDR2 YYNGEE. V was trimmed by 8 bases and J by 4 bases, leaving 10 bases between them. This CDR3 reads CASLNSGANVLTF. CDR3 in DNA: TGTGCCAGTCTCAACTCCGGGGCCAACGTCCTGACTTTC.

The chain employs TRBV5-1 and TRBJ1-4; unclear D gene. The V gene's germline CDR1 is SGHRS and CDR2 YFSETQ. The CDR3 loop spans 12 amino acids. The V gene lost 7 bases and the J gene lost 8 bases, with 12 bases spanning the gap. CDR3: CASRPTKEKLFF. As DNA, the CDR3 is TGCGCCAGCCGCCCGACGAAGGAAAAACTGTTTTTT.

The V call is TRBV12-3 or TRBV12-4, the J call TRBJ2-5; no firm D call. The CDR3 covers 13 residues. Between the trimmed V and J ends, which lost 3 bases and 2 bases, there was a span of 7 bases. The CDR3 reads CASSFLQQETQYF. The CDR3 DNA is TGTGCCAGCAGTTTTCTCCAGCAAGAGACCCAGTACTTC.

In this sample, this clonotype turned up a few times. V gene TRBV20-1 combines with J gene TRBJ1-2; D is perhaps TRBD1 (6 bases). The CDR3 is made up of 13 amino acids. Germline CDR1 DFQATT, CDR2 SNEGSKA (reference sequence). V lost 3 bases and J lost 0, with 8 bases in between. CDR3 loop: CSARYRANYGYTF. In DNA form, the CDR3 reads TGCAGTGCTAGGTACAGGGCTAACTATGGCTACACCTTC.

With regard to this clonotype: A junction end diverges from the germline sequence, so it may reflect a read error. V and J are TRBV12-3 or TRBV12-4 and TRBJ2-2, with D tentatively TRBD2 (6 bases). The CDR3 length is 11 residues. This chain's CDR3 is CASSPAGGLFF. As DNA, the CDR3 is TGTGCCAGCAGTCCGGCCGGGGGGCTGTTTTTT.

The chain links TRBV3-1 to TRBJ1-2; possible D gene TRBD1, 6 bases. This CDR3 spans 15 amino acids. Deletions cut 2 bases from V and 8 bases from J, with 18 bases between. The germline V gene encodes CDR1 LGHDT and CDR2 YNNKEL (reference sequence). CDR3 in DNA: TGTGCCAGCAGCCAACCCGCCGGTGGACAGCGGGGCTACACCTTC. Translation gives CASSQPAGGQRGYTF.

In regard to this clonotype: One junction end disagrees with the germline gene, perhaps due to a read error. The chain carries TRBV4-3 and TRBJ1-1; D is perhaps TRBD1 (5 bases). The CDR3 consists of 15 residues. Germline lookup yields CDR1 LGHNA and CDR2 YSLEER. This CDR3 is CTSSRLGGRESEAFF. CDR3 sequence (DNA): TGCACCAGCAGCCGATTGGGGGGACGGGAGAGTGAAGCTTTCTTT.

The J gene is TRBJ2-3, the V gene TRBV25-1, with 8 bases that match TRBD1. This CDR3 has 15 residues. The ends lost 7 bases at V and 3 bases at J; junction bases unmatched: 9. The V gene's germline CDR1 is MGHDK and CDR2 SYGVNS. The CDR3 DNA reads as TGTGCCAGCAACGGACCAGGGGGCCGGACAGATACGCAGTATTTT. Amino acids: CASNGPGGRTDTQYF.

CDR3 amino acids: CASSAHTGSGNTIYF. CDR3 nucleotides: TGTGCCAGCAGCGCCCATACCGGCTCTGGAAACACCATATATTTT. The chain combines TRBV9 with TRBJ1-3; D not certain. The germline V gene encodes CDR1 SGDLS and CDR2 YYNGEE. V was clipped by 3 bases and J by 0 bases, with 10 bases between them. There are 15 residues in the CDR3.

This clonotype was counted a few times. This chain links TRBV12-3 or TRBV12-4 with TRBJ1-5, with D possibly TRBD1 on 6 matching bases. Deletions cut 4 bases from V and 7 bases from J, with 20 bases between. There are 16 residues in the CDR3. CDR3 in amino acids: CASSSLGRGAEQPQHF. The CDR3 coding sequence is TGTGCCAGCAGTTCACTTGGCAGGGGTGCGGAACAGCCCCAGCATTTT.

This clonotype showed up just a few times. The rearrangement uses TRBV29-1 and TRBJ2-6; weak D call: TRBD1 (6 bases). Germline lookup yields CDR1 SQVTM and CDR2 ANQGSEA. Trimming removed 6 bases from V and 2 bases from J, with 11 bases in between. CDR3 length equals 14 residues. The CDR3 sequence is CSVSGVPGANVLTF. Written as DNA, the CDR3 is TGCAGCGTGTCAGGGGTGCCTGGGGCCAACGTCCTGACTTTC.